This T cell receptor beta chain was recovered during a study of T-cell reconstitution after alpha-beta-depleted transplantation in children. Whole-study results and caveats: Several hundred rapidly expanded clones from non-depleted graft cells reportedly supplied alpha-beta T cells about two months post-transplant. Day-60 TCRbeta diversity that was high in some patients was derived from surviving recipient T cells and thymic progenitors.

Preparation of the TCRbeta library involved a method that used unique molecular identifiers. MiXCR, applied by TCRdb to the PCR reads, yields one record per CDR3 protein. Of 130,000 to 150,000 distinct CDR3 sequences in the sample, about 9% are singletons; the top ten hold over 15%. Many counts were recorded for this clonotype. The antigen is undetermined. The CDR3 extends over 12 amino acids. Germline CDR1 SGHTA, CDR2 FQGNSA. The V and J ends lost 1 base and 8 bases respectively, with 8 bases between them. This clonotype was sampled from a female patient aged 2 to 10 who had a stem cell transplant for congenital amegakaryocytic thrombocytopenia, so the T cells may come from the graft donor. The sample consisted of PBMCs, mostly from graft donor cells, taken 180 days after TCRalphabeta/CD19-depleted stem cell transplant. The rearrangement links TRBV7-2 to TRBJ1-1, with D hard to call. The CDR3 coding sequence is TGTGCCAGCAGCTTAGTCTTAGGAGAAGCTTTCTTT. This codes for CASSLVLGEAFF.